A single sample is the source of the 13 T cell receptor beta chains below, sequenced in a study of T cell responses to AZD1222 COVID-19 vaccine. Profiled with immunoSEQ multiplex PCR; TCRdb holds only in-frame clones, not every one. The table lists about 94,000 clones, 88% of them singletons, with roughly 13% in the top ten. The sample in question was peripheral blood, obtained on day 0 of AZD1222 vaccination. The receptors here all came from an adult in good health.

The chain joins TRBV15 to TRBJ2-2; possibly TRBD1 for D (6 bases). This CDR3 has 16 residues. In germline, CDR1 is LNHNV, CDR2 YYDKDF (reference sequence). V was cut by 2 bases and J by 4 bases, with 14 bases left in between. The CDR3 reads CATSRTAGAGTGELFF. The CDR3 DNA follows: TGTGCCACCAGCAGAACGGCAGGGGCGGGCACCGGGGAGCTGTTTTTT.

The V and J genes are TRBV9 and TRBJ2-5; TRBD1 agrees at 8 bases. Germline CDR1 is SGDLS and CDR2 is YYNGEE. V was pared by 0 bases and J by 5 bases, with 6 bases of the junction left unmatched. There are 15 residues in the CDR3. The CDR3 spells CASSVEAGGRETQYF. DNA for the CDR3: TGTGCCAGCAGCGTAGAGGCAGGGGGCCGGGAGACCCAGTACTTC.

The CDR3 sequence: CASREDRGEFYEQYF. The CDR3 DNA sequence: TGTGCCAGCAGGGAGGACAGGGGAGAGTTCTACGAGCAGTACTTC. The chain combines TRBV2 with TRBJ2-7, with 9 bases that match TRBD1. Germline values: CDR1 SNHLY, CDR2 FYNNEI. V shed 6 bases, J shed 3 bases, and the junction held 9 bases outside the gene matches. The CDR3 spans 15 residues.

This clone has just one count. The chain joins TRBV3-1 (or the pseudogene TRBV3-2) to TRBJ2-7; D may be TRBD2 (6 bases). The germline V gene has CDR1 LGHDT and CDR2 YNNKEL (reference sequence). CDR3 size: 14 residues. The ends were cut back, 1 base at V and 6 bases at J, with 13 bases in the middle. CDR3 sequence: CASSQGLGGSEQYF. The CDR3 DNA reads as TGTGCCAGCAGCCAAGGGTTAGGAGGGTCCGAGCAGTACTTC.

The chain recombines TRBV20-1 with TRBJ2-7; no reliable D call. This CDR3 comprises 10 residues. V was clipped by 6 bases and J by 5 bases, with 8 bases between them. Germline V gene sequence: CDR1 DFQATT, CDR2 SNEGSKA (reference sequence). The CDR3 nucleotides are TGCAGTGCAAGCTCTAACGAGCAGTACTTC. Amino acids: CSASSNEQYF.

This clone appeared a single time. This chain connects TRBV3-1 (or the pseudogene TRBV3-2) to TRBJ2-7; D perhaps matches TRBD1 (6 bases). The ends were cut back, 4 bases at V and 3 bases at J, with 13 bases in the middle. This CDR3 spans 14 amino acids. Germline CDR1 reads LGHDT; CDR2 reads YNNKEL (reference sequence). The CDR3 bases are TGTGCCAGCAGCCTGCAGGGGACCTTCTACGAGCAGTACTTC. It encodes CASSLQGTFYEQYF.

The chain combines TRBV7-2 with TRBJ2-2, with TRBD2 matching over 8 bases. The V segment lost 4 bases and the J segment 8 bases; nucleotides outside the gene matches: 9. Germline CDR1 reads SGHTA; CDR2 reads FQGNSA. The CDR3 sequence is 15 residues long. CDR3 residues: CASSYLSGGAGELFF. In nucleotides, the CDR3 is TGTGCCAGCAGCTACCTAAGCGGGGGCGCTGGGGAGCTGTTTTTT. The full variable domain, in which reference TRBV7-2 and TRBJ2-2 provide the parts outside the CDR3, is GAGVSQSPSNKVTEKGKDVELRCDPISGHTALYWYRQSLGQGLEFLIYFQGNSAPDKSGLPSDRFSAERTGGSVSTLTIQRTQQEDSAVYLCASSYLSGGAGELFFGEGSRLTVL.

This clone was seen ten or more times. This sequence joins TRBV5-4 and TRBJ2-7, with TRBD1 matching 7 bases. CDR3 length equals 13 residues. Unmatched junction bases numbered 7, after V lost 2 bases and J lost 8 bases. Per the germline V gene, CDR1 is SGHNT and CDR2 is YYREEE (reference sequence). The CDR3 region is CASSLRQGSKQYF. CDR3 DNA: TGTGCCAGCAGCTTAAGACAGGGAAGTAAGCAGTACTTC.

The chain combines TRBV19 with TRBJ2-7; 8 bases are shared with TRBD1. CDR3 size: 11 residues. Germline V CDR1 and CDR2: LNHDA, SQIVND (reference sequence). The V segment lost 10 bases and the J segment 5 bases; nucleotides outside the gene matches: 4. The CDR3 here is CATSDRDEQYF. The CDR3 coding sequence is TGTGCCACCTCGGACAGGGACGAGCAGTACTTC.

The chain couples TRBV6-5 to TRBJ1-2; D not resolved. The CDR3 is made up of 14 amino acids. V was pared by 10 bases and J by 1 base, with 16 bases between. Germline V gives CDR1 MNHEY, CDR2 SVGAGI. CDR3 coding DNA: TGTGCCACCTCGAGGGCCAGACTTAACTATGGCTACACCTTC. It codes for CATSRARLNYGYTF.

Concerning this clone: A read error may account for a junction end that differs from germline. J is TRBJ1-4 and V is TRBV7-6, with 8 nucleotides matching TRBD1. This CDR3 is 14 amino acids long. CDR1 and CDR2 from the germline V gene are SGHVS and FNYEAQ. The CDR3 DNA is TGTGCCAGCAGCCTGACAGGGGCTAAGGAAAAACTGTTTTTT. It is translated as CASSLTGAKEKLFF.

The rearrangement links TRBV7-3 to TRBJ2-4, with D perhaps being TRBD1 or TRBD2 (5 bases each). Per germline, CDR1 SGHTA and CDR2 FQGTGA. The CDR3 totals 17 residues. V lost 1 base to trimming and J lost 1 base, with 14 bases between them. The CDR3 DNA sequence: TGTGCCAGCAGCTTAATCCCCCCTGGGACGGCCAAAAACATTCAGTACTTC. The encoded protein is CASSLIPPGTAKNIQYF.

The gene calls are TRBV3-1 (or the pseudogene TRBV3-2) and TRBJ1-3, with 8 bases fitting TRBD1. This CDR3 comprises 14 residues. V lost 0 bases and J lost 6; bases outside the gene matches: 1. Germline CDR1 is LGHDT and CDR2 is YNNKEL (reference sequence). The CDR3: CASSQEDRANTIYF. The CDR3 DNA follows: TGTGCCAGCAGCCAAGAGGACAGGGCAAACACCATATATTTT.